These 29 T cell receptor beta chains were all obtained from the same sample, sequenced in a study of T-cell memory formation after mild COVID-19. TCRdb called the 5' RACE reads again in MiXCR, with one record for every CDR3 protein. Here the sample spans some 250,000 distinct CDR3 sequences, 8.5% to 9.5% being singletons. Sequencing was done on a sample of PBMCs or a T cell subset sorted from them (not recorded which). All receptors derive from a young man who had mild COVID-19 (a few samples of this study predate the infection). Cell type and time point are not known.

At least ten counts were recorded for this clonotype. The gene calls are TRBV6-2 or TRBV6-3 and TRBJ1-1; TRBD1 might be the D (5 bases). CDR1 and CDR2 (germline): MNHEY, SVGEGT. The CDR3 has 15 amino acids. V was trimmed by 4 bases and J by 1 base, leaving 13 bases between them. The CDR3: CASSSHRGSNTEAFF. CDR3 DNA sequence: TGTGCCAGCAGTTCCCACCGGGGGTCGAACACTGAAGCTTTCTTT.

This rearrangement joins TRBV4-3 to TRBJ1-4, with 7 bases aligning to TRBD1. This CDR3 spans 16 amino acids. Germline V gives CDR1 LGHNA, CDR2 YSLEER. J gave up 1 base and V 5 bases, and 7 bases lay outside the gene matches. The CDR3 is CASSDDRVVTNEKLFF. CDR3 in DNA: TGCGCCAGCAGCGACGACAGGGTGGTAACTAATGAAAAACTGTTTTTT.

This clonotype has more than one count but fewer than ten. V and J are TRBV9 and TRBJ2-3; D might be TRBD2 (6 bases). The V end lost 2 bases, the J end lost 8 bases, and 9 bases lay between the germline ends. Looked up from germline, CDR1 is SGDLS and CDR2 is YYNGEE. This CDR3 is 12 amino acids long. DNA of the CDR3: TGTGCCAGCAGCGTGGGAGGAGGTACGCAGTATTTT. Residues: CASSVGGGTQYF.

This clonotype has a count of ten or more. The chain carries TRBV4-1 and TRBJ1-1; 7 positions agree with TRBD1. CDR3 size: 15 residues. Trimming removed 3 bases from V and 4 bases from J; junction bases left unmatched: 8. CDR1 MGHRA and CDR2 YSYEKL come from the germline V gene. CDR3 in DNA: TGCGCCAGCAGCCACAGTAGACAGGGAGGCACTGAAGCTTTCTTT. Translating it yields CASSHSRQGGTEAFF.

This clonotype was picked up a small number of times. CDR3 coding DNA: TGTGCCAGCAGCGTAGGGTGGCAGCTCACCGGGGAGCTGTTTTTT. Its translation: CASSVGWQLTGELFF. This sequence joins TRBV9 and TRBJ2-2; unclear D gene. Trimming pared 0 bases from V and 4 bases from J, leaving 10 bases between. Germline V gene data show CDR1 as SGDLS and CDR2 as YYNGEE. This CDR3 comprises 15 residues.

V usage is TRBV6-2 or TRBV6-3 and J usage is TRBJ2-1; D unclear. V lost 2 bases, J lost 4 bases, and 9 bases lay in between. This CDR3 spans 14 amino acids. Germline-derived CDR1 and CDR2 are MNHEY and SVGEGT. This chain's CDR3 is CASSYVRFYNEQFF. The CDR3 DNA reads as TGTGCCAGCAGTTACGTTCGGTTTTACAATGAGCAGTTCTTC.

This sequence joins TRBV7-6 and TRBJ2-7, with 8 bases lining up with TRBD1. Looked up from germline, CDR1 is SGHVS and CDR2 is FNYEAQ. The J segment lost 7 bases and the V segment lost 5 bases, leaving 16 bases of the junction unmatched. This CDR3 contains 16 residues. The CDR3 coding sequence is TGTGCCAGCAGCGTCCGGACAGGGCCGAGTGTGGGAGAGCAGTACTTC. Protein sequence: CASSVRTGPSVGEQYF.

V and J are TRBV30 and TRBJ2-3; 9 nucleotides align to TRBD2. CDR3 length equals 15 residues. CDR1 and CDR2 from the germline V gene are GTSNPN and SVGIG (reference sequence). Trimming removed 7 bases from V and 1 base from J; junction bases left unmatched: 9. CDR3 loop: CASPGTSPRTDTQYF. The CDR3 nucleotides are TGTGCCTCCCCCGGGACTAGCCCCCGCACAGATACGCAGTATTTT.

This clonotype was seen only a few times. The rearrangement uses TRBV6-5 and TRBJ1-5, with TRBD1 as a possible D gene (5 bases). Germline CDR1 MNHEY, CDR2 SVGAGI. Trimming cost V 4 bases and J 0 bases, with 16 bases left between them. This CDR3 spans 17 amino acids. The CDR3 nucleotides are TGTGCCAGCAGTTTCCGGGCCGGGGGGTATAGCAATCAGCCCCAGCATTTT. Amino acids: CASSFRAGGYSNQPQHF.

This clonotype has at least ten counts. The rearrangement joins TRBV9 to TRBJ1-2, with TRBD1 matching over 7 bases. V lost 4 bases and J lost 2; bases outside the gene matches: 2. Germline-derived CDR1 and CDR2 are SGDLS and YYNGEE. CDR3 length equals 13 residues. The CDR3 region has the DNA TGTGCCAGCAGCCCGGACAGGAACTATGGCTACACCTTC. It yields the protein CASSPDRNYGYTF.

CDR3 residues: CSAREGTGSYEQYV. The DNA for the CDR3 is TGCAGTGCTAGAGAGGGGACAGGGTCCTACGAGCAGTACGTC. The chain has TRBV20-1 and TRBJ2-7, with 9 bases identical to TRBD1. Looked up from germline, CDR1 is DFQATT and CDR2 is SNEGSKA (reference sequence). Unmatched junction bases numbered 1, after V lost 0 bases and J lost 1 base. The CDR3 is 14 residues long.

The chain links TRBV12-3 or TRBV12-4 to TRBJ2-7; no reliable D call. The V gene lost 1 base and the J gene lost 0 bases, with 10 bases spanning the gap. CDR3 length: 15 residues. DNA of the CDR3: TGTGCCAGCAGTTTAGAACACCCGAGCTCCTACGAGCAGTACTTC. It encodes CASSLEHPSSYEQYF.

The genes are TRBV12-3 or TRBV12-4 and TRBJ1-2, with no clear D. V lost 6 bases and J 4 bases, leaving 15 bases between the germline ends. The CDR3 sequence is 14 residues long. The DNA for the CDR3 is TGTGCCAGCAGCCAAGACCCTCGCCTCTATGGCTACACCTTC. Translated: CASSQDPRLYGYTF.

This clonotype showed up just a few times. The chain carries TRBV24-1 and TRBJ1-5, with 8 bases fitting TRBD1. CDR3 length equals 15 residues. Germline V gene lookup returns CDR1 KGHDR and CDR2 SFDVKD. With 4 bases clipped from V and 4 bases from J, the junction kept 5 bases outside the gene matches. This CDR3 is CATSEAGGRNQPQHF. In nucleotides, the CDR3 is TGTGCCACCAGTGAGGCAGGGGGCAGGAATCAGCCCCAGCATTTT.

This clonotype appeared a few times. The V and J genes are TRBV12-3 or TRBV12-4 and TRBJ2-1, with 10 bases identical to TRBD2. V gave up 5 bases and J gave up 7 bases; unmatched junction bases: 8. The CDR3 has 15 amino acids. The CDR3 is CASSALAGARNEQFF. The CDR3 DNA reads as TGTGCCAGCAGTGCCCTAGCGGGGGCAAGGAATGAGCAGTTCTTC.

The chain uses TRBV6-5 and TRBJ2-3; 10 bases are a match to TRBD2. The CDR3 length is 14 residues. J gave up 4 bases and V 6 bases, and 4 bases lay outside the gene matches. Germline V CDR1 and CDR2: MNHEY, SVGAGI. DNA of the CDR3: TGTGCCAGCAGGCAGCGGGGGGGCCCAGATACGCAGTATTTT. As protein: CASRQRGGPDTQYF.

In this sample, this clonotype turned up a few times. The chain carries TRBV14 and TRBJ2-3; 7 bases are a match to TRBD1. V was pared by 6 bases and J by 2 bases, with 11 bases of the junction left unmatched. CDR1 is SGHDN, CDR2 FVKESK, per germline. This CDR3 contains 16 residues. CDR3: CASRLTGARDTDTQYF. The CDR3 DNA follows: TGTGCCAGCAGGCTCACAGGGGCTAGGGACACAGATACGCAGTATTTT.

This chain uses TRBV5-1 with TRBJ2-5, with D possibly TRBD2 on 6 matching bases. The CDR3 has 14 amino acids. Germline lookup yields CDR1 SGHRS and CDR2 YFSETQ. Trimming removed 2 bases from V and 5 bases from J, with 13 bases in between. CDR3 amino acids: CASSFRTTGETQYF. The CDR3 region has the DNA TGCGCCAGCAGCTTCAGGACTACCGGGGAGACCCAGTACTTC.

This clonotype was seen at least ten times. V gene TRBV12-3 or TRBV12-4 combines with J gene TRBJ2-3; possibly TRBD1 for D (6 bases). Trimming took 5 bases from V and 4 from J, leaving 13 bases between them. The CDR3 is 14 amino acids. CDR3 DNA: TGTGCCAGCAGTAGACGGGCAGGGGCAGATACGCAGTATTTT. Translating gives CASSRRAGADTQYF.

The chain combines TRBV29-1 with TRBJ2-5; TRBD1 might be the D (6 bases). CDR3 size: 14 residues. V lost 2 bases, J lost 4 bases, and 14 bases lay in between. CDR1 is SQVTM and CDR2 is ANQGSEA in the germline V gene. The CDR3 nucleotides read TGCAGCGTTGAACCCAGGGGTCCCGCAGAGACCCAGTACTTC. Translating it yields CSVEPRGPAETQYF. Variable domain in full (rest from reference TRBV29-1 and TRBJ2-5): SAVISQKPSRDICQRGTSLTIQCQVDSQVTMMFWYRQQPGQSLTLIATANQGSEATYESGFVIDKFPISRPNLTFSTLTVSNMSPEDSSIYLCSVEPRGPAETQYFGPGTRLLVL.

This clonotype showed up just a few times. The chain is built from TRBV5-5 and TRBJ2-7, with TRBD1 matching over 8 bases. The CDR3 extends over 17 amino acids. The V gene's germline CDR1 is SGHKS and CDR2 YYEKEE (reference sequence). Unmatched junction bases numbered 11, after V lost 0 bases and J lost 3 bases. The CDR3 nucleotides read TGTGCCAGCAGCTTGGTCCCCGGGACAGGAGTCCTCTACGAGCAGTACGTC. It codes for CASSLVPGTGVLYEQYV.

This rearrangement joins TRBV7-9 to TRBJ2-2; a weak D match, TRBD1 (6 bases). Trimming removed 4 bases at V and 6 bases at J, with 24 bases between. Germline CDR1 SEHNR, CDR2 FQNEAQ (reference sequence). The CDR3 extends over 18 amino acids. CDR3 region: CASSSSGRQGKGSGELFF. In nucleotides, the CDR3 is TGTGCCAGCAGCTCCTCCGGGCGTCAGGGGAAAGGCTCCGGGGAGCTGTTTTTT.

The chain has TRBV7-8 and TRBJ2-7, with D tentatively TRBD2 (6 bases). Per germline, CDR1 SGHVS and CDR2 FQNEAQ. The CDR3 has 16 amino acids. The ends were cut back, 3 bases at V and 0 bases at J, with 15 bases in the middle. CDR3 bases: TGTGCCAGCAGCTTCAACCCCGGGACTTACTCCTACGAGCAGTACTTC. Its protein is CASSFNPGTYSYEQYF. Based on the CDR3 plus reference TRBV7-8 and TRBJ2-7, the full variable domain is GAGVSQSPRYKVAKRGQDVALRCDPISGHVSLFWYQQALGQGPEFLTYFQNEAQLDKSGLPSDRFFAERPEGSVSTLKIQRTQQEDSAVYLCASSFNPGTYSYEQYFGPGTRLTVT.

In its sample, this clonotype was seen a few times. The V and J genes are TRBV5-1 and TRBJ2-7; 10 positions agree with TRBD2. Per germline, CDR1 SGHRS and CDR2 YFSETQ. CDR3 size: 15 residues. V shed 1 base, J shed 2 bases, and the junction held 3 bases outside the gene matches. CDR3 amino acids: CASSLTSGETYEQYF. The CDR3 DNA follows: TGCGCCAGCAGCTTGACTAGCGGGGAAACCTACGAGCAGTACTTC.

This clonotype was seen a handful of times. The CDR3 DNA reads as TGTGCCAGCTCCCTAAACCCCGACGGGCTCTACGAGCAGTACTTC. It specifies CASSLNPDGLYEQYF. The V and J genes are TRBV7-6 and TRBJ2-7; D not resolved. V was cut by 8 bases and J by 3 bases, with 20 bases left in between. This CDR3 region has 15 residues. Per germline, CDR1 SGHVS and CDR2 FNYEAQ.

This clonotype was counted a few times. The chain is built from TRBV7-2 and TRBJ2-1; D possibly corresponds to TRBD2 (5 bases). The CDR3 sequence is 15 residues long. Trimming pared 8 bases from V and 0 bases from J, leaving 14 bases between. Germline CDR1 reads SGHTA; CDR2 reads FQGNSA. CDR3 region: CASHLGGSSYNEQFF. The CDR3 nucleotides read TGTGCCAGCCACCTAGGAGGTAGCTCCTACAATGAGCAGTTCTTC. The variable domain in full, completed from reference TRBV7-2 and TRBJ2-1, reads GAGVSQSPSNKVTEKGKDVELRCDPISGHTALYWYRQSLGQGLEFLIYFQGNSAPDKSGLPSDRFSAERTGGSVSTLTIQRTQQEDSAVYLCASHLGGSSYNEQFFGPGTRLTVL.

This clonotype was seen a handful of times. The rearrangement links TRBV6-6 to TRBJ2-5; D call uncertain. Per the germline V gene, CDR1 is MNHNY and CDR2 is SVGAGI (reference sequence). The CDR3 runs 11 residues. The germline V and J ends were trimmed by 6 bases and 4 bases, with 6 bases remaining between them. The CDR3 coding sequence is TGTGCCAGCAGGAAGGGAGAGACCCAGTACTTC. Its translation: CASRKGETQYF.

This clonotype was observed many times. The chain carries TRBV6-2 or TRBV6-3 and TRBJ1-5; 9 bases fit TRBD1. CDR1 and CDR2 from the germline V gene are MNHEY and SVGEGT. This CDR3 contains 14 residues. Trimming took 6 bases from V and 7 from J; bases not matched to a gene: 7. CDR3 region: CASRNTGGGQPQHF. The CDR3 region has the DNA TGTGCCAGCAGAAATACAGGGGGCGGACAGCCCCAGCATTTT.

The V and J genes are TRBV25-1 and TRBJ1-2; tentatively, D is TRBD1 (6 bases). Between the trimmed V and J ends, which lost 3 bases and 1 base, there was a span of 15 bases. This CDR3 has 16 amino acids. Germline assignment: CDR1 MGHDK and CDR2 SYGVNS. The DNA for the CDR3 is TGTGCCAGCAGTGATCCCCTCGGACAGAATAACTATGGCTACACCTTC. Protein: CASSDPLGQNNYGYTF.